This T cell receptor beta chain comes out of a study of OX40 agonist ivuxolimab in advanced cancers. The overall study: With a range of roughly 20 to 85, age averaged approximately 60 years, and about 82% were male.

Drawing of blood for sampling happened at baseline, at cycle 4 day 1, and at cycle 7 day 1. V dropped 4 bases and J dropped 0 bases, with 8 bases sitting between them. CDR1 is SGHDN and CDR2 is FVKESK in the germline V gene. This CDR3 spans 14 amino acids. Concerning this clone: As yet, its antigen is unknown.

Clones were sequenced by immunoSEQ multiplex PCR, and TCRdb holds only the in-frame ones, with some missing. The repertoire consists of around 60,000 clones, with approximately 90% occurring once and the leading ten covering about 0.44%. Study-level findings and limits: The mean number of expanded clones was higher in CD8+ T cells than in CD4+.

V gene TRBV14 combines with J gene TRBJ2-3, with no clear D. This sequence originates from an adult with an advanced solid tumor such as melanoma, head and neck, liver or kidney cancer. The material sequenced was CD4+ or CD8+ T cells sorted from blood, taken in a trial of the OX40 agonist ivuxolimab. The CDR3 sequence: CASSRLPSTDTQYF. Written as DNA, the CDR3 is TGTGCCAGCAGCCGACTCCCTAGCACAGATACGCAGTATTTT.